Listed below are T cell receptor beta chains from one sample, sequenced in a study of blood T cell repertoires in COVID-19. This table comes from immunoSEQ multiplex PCR, and its TCRdb copy is limited to in-frame clones, with some not included. The repertoire has fewer than 250,000 clones, around 80% of them found once; the top ten carry about 10%. The material sequenced was peripheral blood. The origin of the receptors is an elderly woman with acute or convalescent COVID-19. CDR3s include the opening cysteine and the closing phenylalanine or tryptophan. The D gene is left open where the match is weak. Only part of the rows carry a size: once, few, many, or a class if the clone is expanded.

V	J	D	size	CDR3	DNA
TRBV19	TRBJ2-1	TRBD2	NA	CASSIPGGGSYNEQFF	TGTGCCAGTAGTATACCGGGCGGGGGGTCCTACAATGAGCAGTTCTTC
TRBV11-2	TRBJ2-3	NA	NA	CASSRTGGRTDTQYF	TGTGCCAGCAGCCGAACCGGGGGACGGACAGATACGCAGTATTTT
TRBV5-1	TRBJ2-1	TRBD2	NA	CASSPGTSGGIREQFF	TGCGCCAGCAGCCCGGGGACTAGCGGGGGGATCAGGGAGCAGTTCTTC
TRBV7-2	TRBJ1-1	NA	NA	CASSLGRGVAFF	TGTGCCAGCAGCTTAGGTCGCGGGGTTGCTTTCTTT
TRBV7-3	TRBJ2-1	TRBD2	NA	CASSSGTSVNEQFF	TGTGCCAGCAGCTCCGGGACTAGTGTAAATGAGCAGTTCTTC
TRBV6-1	TRBJ1-1	NA	NA	CASSENGMNTEAFF	TGTGCCAGCAGTGAAAACGGTATGAACACTGAAGCTTTCTTT
TRBV19	TRBJ1-2	TRBD1	NA	CASSISGQNYGYTF	TGTGCCAGTAGTATCTCGGGACAGAACTATGGCTACACCTTC
TRBV28	TRBJ2-3	NA	once	CASSLGGASGVLTDTQYF	TGTGCCAGCAGTTTGGGGGGGGCCAGCGGGGTTCTCACAGATACGCAGTATTTT
TRBV21-1	TRBJ1-4	NA	NA	CASSKRGGAQEKLFF	TGTGCCAGCAGCAAACGGGGGGGGGCGCAGGAAAAACTGTTTTTT
TRBV19	TRBJ2-1	TRBD2	NA	CASKRTSADNEQFF	TGTGCCAGTAAGAGGACTAGCGCAGACAATGAGCAGTTCTTC
TRBV5-8	TRBJ2-7	NA	NA	CASSLAGNEQYF	TGTGCCAGCAGCTTGGCGGGGAACGAGCAGTACTTC
TRBV19	TRBJ1-5	TRBD1	NA	CASSMSRDRAGNQPQHF	TGTGCCAGTAGTATGTCCCGGGACAGGGCCGGTAATCAGCCCCAGCATTTT
TRBV6-2/TRBV6-3	TRBJ2-7	TRBD1	NA	CASSYSTGPEQYF	TGTGCCAGCAGTTACTCGACAGGGCCCGAGCAGTACTTC
TRBV28	TRBJ1-1	NA	NA	CASSPLGEGTSTEAFF	TGTGCCAGCAGTCCCCTAGGGGAGGGAACAAGTACTGAAGCTTTCTTT
TRBV3-1/TRBV3-2	TRBJ1-1	TRBD1	NA	CASSQGYRGMNTEAFF	TGTGCCAGCAGCCAAGGGTACAGGGGAATGAACACTGAAGCTTTCTTT
TRBV7-9	TRBJ1-2	NA	NA	CASSPQMYGYTF	TGTGCCAGCAGCCCTCAGATGTATGGCTACACCTTC
TRBV7-9	TRBJ2-7	NA	NA	CASSLGAASYEQYF	TGTGCCAGCAGCTTAGGGGCAGCCTCCTACGAGCAGTACTTC